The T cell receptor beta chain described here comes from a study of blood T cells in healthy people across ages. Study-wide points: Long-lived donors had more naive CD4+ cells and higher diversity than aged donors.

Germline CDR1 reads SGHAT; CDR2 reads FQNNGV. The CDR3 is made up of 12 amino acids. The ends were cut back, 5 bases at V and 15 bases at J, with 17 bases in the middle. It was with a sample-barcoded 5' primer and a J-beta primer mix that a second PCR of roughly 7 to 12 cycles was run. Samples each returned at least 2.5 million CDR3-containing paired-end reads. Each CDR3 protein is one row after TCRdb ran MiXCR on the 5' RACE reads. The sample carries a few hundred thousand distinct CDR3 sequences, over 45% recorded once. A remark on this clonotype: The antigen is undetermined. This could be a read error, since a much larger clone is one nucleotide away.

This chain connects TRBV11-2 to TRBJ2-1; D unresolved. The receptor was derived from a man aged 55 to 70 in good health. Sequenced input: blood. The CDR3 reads CASSAHGYRTFF. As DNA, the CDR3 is TGTGCCAGCAGCGCCCACGGTTACCGTACGTTCTTC.